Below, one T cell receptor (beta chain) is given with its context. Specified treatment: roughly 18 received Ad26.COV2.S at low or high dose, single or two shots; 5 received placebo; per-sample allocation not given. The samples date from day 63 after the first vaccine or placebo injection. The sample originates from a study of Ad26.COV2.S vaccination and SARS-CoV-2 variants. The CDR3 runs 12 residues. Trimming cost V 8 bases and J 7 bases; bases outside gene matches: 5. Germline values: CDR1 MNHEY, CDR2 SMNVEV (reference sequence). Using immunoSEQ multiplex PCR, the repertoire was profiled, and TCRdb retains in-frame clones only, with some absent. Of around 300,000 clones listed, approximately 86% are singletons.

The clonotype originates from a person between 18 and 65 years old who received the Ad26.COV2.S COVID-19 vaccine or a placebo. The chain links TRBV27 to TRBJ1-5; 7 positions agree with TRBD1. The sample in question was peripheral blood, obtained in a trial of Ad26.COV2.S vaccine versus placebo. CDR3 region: CASRDRGQPQHF. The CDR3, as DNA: TGTGCCAGCCGGGACAGAGGACAGCCCCAGCATTTT.